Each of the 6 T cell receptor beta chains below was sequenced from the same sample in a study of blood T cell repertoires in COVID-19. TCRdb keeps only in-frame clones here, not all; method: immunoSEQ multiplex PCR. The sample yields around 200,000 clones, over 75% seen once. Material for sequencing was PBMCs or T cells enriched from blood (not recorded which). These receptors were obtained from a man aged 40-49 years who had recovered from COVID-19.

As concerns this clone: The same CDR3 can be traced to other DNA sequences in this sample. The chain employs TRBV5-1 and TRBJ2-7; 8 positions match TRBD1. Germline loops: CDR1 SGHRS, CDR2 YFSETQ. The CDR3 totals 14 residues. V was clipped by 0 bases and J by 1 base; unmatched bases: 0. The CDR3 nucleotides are TGCGCCAGCAGCTTGGGACAGGGGTCCTACGAGCAGTACTTC. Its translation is CASSLGQGSYEQYF.

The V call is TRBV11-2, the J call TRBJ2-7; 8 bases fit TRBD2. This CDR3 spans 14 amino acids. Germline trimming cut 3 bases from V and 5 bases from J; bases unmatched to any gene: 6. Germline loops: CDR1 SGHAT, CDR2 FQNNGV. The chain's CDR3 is CASSLGLEANEQYF. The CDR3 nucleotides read TGTGCCAGCAGCTTGGGACTAGAGGCCAACGAGCAGTACTTC.

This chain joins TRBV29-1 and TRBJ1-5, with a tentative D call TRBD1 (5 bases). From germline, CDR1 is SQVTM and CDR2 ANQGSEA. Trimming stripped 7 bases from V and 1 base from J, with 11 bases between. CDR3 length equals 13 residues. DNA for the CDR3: TGCAGCGCGACAGAAGCCAGCAATCAGCCCCAGCATTTT. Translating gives CSATEASNQPQHF.

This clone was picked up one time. In nucleotides, the CDR3 is TGTGCCAGCAGTAAAGGGGAAGTATCACCCCTCCACTTT. It yields the protein CASSKGEVSPLHF. This chain joins TRBV25-1 and TRBJ1-6, with D possibly TRBD1 on 5 matching bases. Germline CDR1 MGHDK, CDR2 SYGVNS. V dropped 5 bases and J dropped 10 bases, with 12 bases sitting between them. The CDR3 is 13 amino acids.

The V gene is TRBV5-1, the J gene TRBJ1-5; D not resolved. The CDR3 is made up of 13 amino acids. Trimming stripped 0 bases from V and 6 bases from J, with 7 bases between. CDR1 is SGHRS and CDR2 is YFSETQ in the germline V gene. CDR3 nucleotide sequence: TGCGCCAGCAGCTTGGGAACTGGTCAGCCCCAGCATTTT. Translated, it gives CASSLGTGQPQHF.

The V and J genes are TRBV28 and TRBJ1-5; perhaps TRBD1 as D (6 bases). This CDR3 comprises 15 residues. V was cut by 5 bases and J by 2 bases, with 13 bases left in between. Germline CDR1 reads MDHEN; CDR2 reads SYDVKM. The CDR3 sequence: CASSPTGSGNQPQHF. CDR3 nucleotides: TGTGCCAGCAGTCCTACAGGGTCGGGCAATCAGCCCCAGCATTTT.